These 9 T cell receptor beta chains originate from one sample sequenced in a study of cytomegalovirus exposure and HLA in healthy donors. Here immunoSEQ multiplex PCR was the method, and the copy in TCRdb shows in-frame clones only, minus some. The table has about 50,000 clones, almost 95% seen once. Sequencing was done on a sample of PBMCs. The receptors shown here come from a man younger than 30 in good health and CMV-seronegative.

The chain has TRBV28 and TRBJ2-3; the match to TRBD1 covers 8 bases. CDR3 size: 15 residues. J gave up 5 bases and V 1 base, and 5 bases lay outside the gene matches. CDR1 is MDHEN and CDR2 is SYDVKM in the germline V gene. The CDR3 spells CASSLYQGAGDTQYF. The CDR3 nucleotides are TGTGCCAGCAGTTTATATCAGGGGGCGGGAGATACGCAGTATTTT.

The chain uses TRBV10-3 and TRBJ2-3; no reliable D call. CDR1 ENHRY and CDR2 SYGVKD come from the germline V gene. The CDR3 loop spans 14 amino acids. V gave up 0 bases and J gave up 4 bases, with 8 bases separating them. DNA for the CDR3: TGTGCCATCAGTGAGTCACCTAGGCCAGATACGCAGTATTTT. Translating gives CAISESPRPDTQYF.

This clone was picked up one time. The chain links TRBV9 to TRBJ2-7; TRBD2 matches 12 bases. Germline lookup yields CDR1 SGDLS and CDR2 YYNGEE. The CDR3 is made up of 15 amino acids. Trimming at V came to 4 bases and at J to 4 bases, leaving 6 bases not matched to a gene. The CDR3 reads CASSLAGGTGYEQYF. DNA for the CDR3: TGTGCCAGCAGCCTAGCGGGAGGGACGGGTTACGAGCAGTACTTC.

This chain connects TRBV5-1 to TRBJ1-1; a weak D match, TRBD1 (5 bases). The CDR3 totals 13 residues. Germline loops: CDR1 SGHRS, CDR2 YFSETQ. The V gene lost 5 bases and the J gene lost 0 bases, with 8 bases spanning the gap. The CDR3, as DNA: TGCGCCAGCAGTACCAGGGTGAACACTGAAGCTTTCTTT. Translation gives CASSTRVNTEAFF.

V is TRBV28 and J is TRBJ2-1; no firm D call. V lost 2 bases to trimming and J lost 4 bases, with 12 bases between them. The CDR3 runs 15 residues. Looked up from germline, CDR1 is MDHEN and CDR2 is SYDVKM. CDR3 sequence (DNA): TGTGCCAGCAGTTTACTTGGTTCGGGTTACAATGAGCAGTTCTTC. Translation gives CASSLLGSGYNEQFF.

The rearrangement joins TRBV4-2 to TRBJ1-1, with a tentative D call TRBD1 (6 bases). Germline V gene sequence: CDR1 LGHNA, CDR2 YNFKEQ. CDR3 length: 13 residues. Trimming pared 0 bases from V and 11 bases from J, leaving 13 bases between. This chain's CDR3 is CASSQDGGRGAFF. The CDR3 DNA reads as TGTGCCAGCAGCCAAGATGGGGGCCGCGGGGCTTTCTTT.

J is TRBJ2-7 and V is TRBV4-1; TRBD1 matches 10 bases. This CDR3 spans 15 amino acids. J gave up 5 bases and V 1 base, and 5 bases lay outside the gene matches. Germline CDR1 and CDR2: MGHRA and YSYEKL. DNA of the CDR3: TGCGCCAGCAGCCAAGCCGGGACAGGGGTCCACGAGCAGTACTTC. Protein sequence: CASSQAGTGVHEQYF.

The chain employs TRBV5-6 and TRBJ1-2, with D possibly being TRBD1 (5 bases). There are 16 residues in the CDR3. Germline CDR1 is SGHDT and CDR2 is YYEEEE. Between the trimmed V and J ends, which lost 4 bases and 10 bases, there was a span of 26 bases. The chain's CDR3 is CASSHTSLTAGEAYTF. In nucleotides, the CDR3 is TGTGCCAGCAGCCATACCTCATTGACAGCTGGAGAAGCCTACACCTTC. Filled out from reference TRBV5-6 and TRBJ1-2, the complete variable domain reads DAGVTQSPTHLIKTRGQQVTLRCSPKSGHDTVSWYQQALGQGPQFIFQYYEEEERQRGNFPDRFSGHQFPNYSSELNVNALLLGDSALYLCASSHTSLTAGEAYTFGSGTRLTVV.

The chain recombines TRBV4-3 with TRBJ2-7, with a weak D call TRBD2 (5 bases). Germline V lookup: CDR1 LGHNA, CDR2 YSLEER. The V and J ends lost 3 bases and 4 bases respectively, with 7 bases between them. CDR3 length equals 12 residues. The DNA for the CDR3 is TGCGCCAGCAGCCATCGAGGGTACGAGCAGTACTTC. It translates to CASSHRGYEQYF.